Here is one TCR beta chain with its context. Methods used by the authors: Reference gene primer amplification gave nucleated cell count estimates. Only in-frame clones appear in the TCRdb table, and some are missing; sequencing was by immunoSEQ multiplex PCR. That table supplies the V and J calls and clone size; D and trimming were determined from the DNA. The sample lists roughly 280,000 clones; approximately 86% were seen once. The ends lost 5 bases at V and 4 bases at J; junction bases unmatched: 4. Germline V lookup: CDR1 MGHRA, CDR2 YSYEKL. The CDR3 covers 13 residues. This sample stems from a study of blood T cell repertoires in COVID-19. Study background: Samples taken during acute and convalescent COVID-19 were collected in the United States, Italy and Spain. In each case, the material was cDNA or gDNA derived from T cells, B-cell-depleted T cells, or PBMCs.

This receptor was obtained from a man aged 30 to 45 with active or convalescent COVID-19. Input material: peripheral blood. The chain employs TRBV4-1 and TRBJ1-1, with 7 nucleotides matching TRBD1. CDR3 protein: CASSTEGATEAFF. Written as DNA, the CDR3 is TGCGCCAGCAGCACAGAGGGGGCCACTGAAGCTTTCTTT.